The 26 T cell receptor beta chains reported below all come from one sample, sequenced in a study of blood T cell repertoires in COVID-19. Data came from immunoSEQ multiplex PCR; TCRdb stores just in-frame clones and leaves some out. The table has approximately 220,000 clones, around 83% seen once. Sequenced: PBMCs or T cells enriched from blood (not recorded which). The source is a woman between 40 and 50 years old who had recovered from COVID-19.

J is TRBJ1-2 and V is TRBV4-3; D not resolved. The germline gives CDR1 LGHNA, CDR2 YSLEER. Trimming removed 1 base at V and 7 bases at J, with 19 bases between. The CDR3 has 16 residues. CDR3 sequence: CASSQARPTTKFGYTF. CDR3 DNA sequence: TGCGCCAGCAGCCAAGCCCGACCGACTACCAAGTTTGGCTACACCTTC.

On this clone itself: The junction differs from germline at one of its ends, possibly a read error. V and J are TRBV5-4 and TRBJ1-1; 7 nucleotides line up with TRBD1. Germline V gene lookup returns CDR1 SGHNT and CDR2 YYREEE (reference sequence). The CDR3 extends over 13 amino acids. CDR3 sequence reads: CASSSRQGTEALF. The CDR3 bases are TGTGCCAGCAGCTCAAGACAGGGCACTGAAGCTCTCTTT.

The V and J genes are TRBV14 and TRBJ1-1; weak D call: TRBD1 (6 bases). CDR1 SGHDN and CDR2 FVKESK come from the germline V gene. The CDR3 sequence is 13 residues long. The V gene lost 5 bases and the J gene lost 11 bases, with 18 bases spanning the gap. The CDR3 sequence is CASSEKPGTRAFF. The CDR3 nucleotides are TGTGCCAGCAGCGAGAAACCCGGGACACGGGCTTTCTTT.

The chain combines TRBV9 with TRBJ1-2; 8 nucleotides agree with TRBD1. This CDR3 has 13 residues. V shed 5 bases and J 4 bases; nucleotides not matched to a gene: 4. Germline values: CDR1 SGDLS, CDR2 YYNGEE. The CDR3, as DNA: TGTGCCAGCAGTGTCGACAGGGGCTATGGCTACACCTTC. Protein sequence: CASSVDRGYGYTF.

The chain is built from TRBV7-8 and TRBJ2-3; D remains ambiguous. Germline V gene data show CDR1 as SGHVS and CDR2 as FQNEAQ. The CDR3 length is 14 residues. V was shortened by 5 bases and J by 5 bases, with 14 bases between the two germline ends. For the CDR3, the DNA is TGTGCCAGCAGCCGAGATGGCGGCCGAGATACGCAGTATTTT. It encodes CASSRDGGRDTQYF.

The rearrangement uses TRBV3-1 (or the pseudogene TRBV3-2) and TRBJ1-2, with D perhaps TRBD1 (6 bases). The CDR3 length is 16 residues. V lost 1 base, J lost 0 bases, and 12 bases lay in between. Germline V gives CDR1 LGHDT, CDR2 YNNKEL (reference sequence). Here the CDR3 reads CASSQGTAFPNYGYTF. DNA for the CDR3: TGTGCCAGCAGCCAAGGGACAGCCTTTCCTAACTATGGCTACACCTTC.

The chain has TRBV9 and TRBJ1-6; no firm D call. The V gene lost 4 bases and the J gene lost 2 bases, with 13 bases spanning the gap. Germline CDR1 and CDR2: SGDLS and YYNGEE. The CDR3 sequence is 16 residues long. The CDR3 region is CASSLGQAAYNSPLHF. CDR3 nucleotide sequence: TGTGCCAGCAGCCTAGGGCAGGCAGCCTATAATTCACCCCTCCACTTT.

This clone was counted once. The V call is TRBV7-9, the J call TRBJ2-1, with 12 bases matching TRBD2. The CDR3 has 14 amino acids. Germline CDR1 SEHNR, CDR2 FQNEAQ (reference sequence). V shed 3 bases and J 6 bases; nucleotides not matched to a gene: 0. CDR3 loop: CASSLTSGSNEQFF. The CDR3, as DNA: TGTGCCAGCAGCTTGACTAGCGGGAGCAATGAGCAGTTCTTC.

This clone was seen more than once but under ten times. V is TRBV5-5 and J is TRBJ2-2; no firm D call. In germline, CDR1 is SGHKS, CDR2 YYEKEE (reference sequence). Trimming stripped 1 base from V and 0 bases from J, with 7 bases between. The CDR3 totals 15 residues. The CDR3, as DNA: TGTGCCAGCAGCTTGTACGGTTCGAACACCGGGGAGCTGTTTTTT. Translation: CASSLYGSNTGELFF.

J is TRBJ2-7 and V is TRBV5-6; TRBD2 agrees at 14 bases. CDR1 and CDR2 from the germline V gene are SGHDT and YYEEEE. V shed 1 base and J 5 bases; nucleotides not matched to a gene: 5. The length of the CDR3 is 16 residues. DNA of the CDR3: TGTGCCAGCAGCTTGAGGCTGACTAGCGGGAGGGACGAGCAGTACTTC. It is translated as CASSLRLTSGRDEQYF.

The rearrangement links TRBV5-1 to TRBJ1-4; tentatively, D is TRBD1 (5 bases). The CDR3 runs to 16 residues. V shed 2 bases and J shed 4 bases, with 15 bases lying between them. Germline-derived CDR1 and CDR2 are SGHRS and YFSETQ. CDR3 protein: CASSFTQGSINEKLFF. The CDR3 region has the DNA TGCGCCAGCAGCTTCACCCAGGGCTCAATTAATGAAAAACTGTTTTTT.

The chain is built from TRBV28 and TRBJ2-7; 7 bases line up with TRBD1. Trimming at V came to 5 bases and at J to 3 bases, leaving 1 base not matched to a gene. Germline V gene lookup returns CDR1 MDHEN and CDR2 SYDVKM. This CDR3 has 12 residues. The CDR3 loop is CASSRTGYEQYV. The CDR3 bases are TGTGCCAGCAGTAGGACAGGCTACGAGCAGTACGTC.

This chain uses TRBV5-4 with TRBJ2-5; 9 nucleotides align to TRBD2. The CDR3 has 13 residues. With V trimmed by 3 bases and J by 5 bases, 2 bases remained unmatched. Germline CDR1 reads SGHNT; CDR2 reads YYREEE (reference sequence). CDR3 residues: CASSSGLAETQYF. For the CDR3, the DNA is TGTGCCAGCAGCTCCGGACTAGCGGAGACCCAGTACTTC.

V usage is TRBV15 and J usage is TRBJ2-2; 8 bases are shared with TRBD1. This CDR3 has 15 residues. The V gene's germline CDR1 is LNHNV and CDR2 YYDKDF (reference sequence). V dropped 1 base and J dropped 7; count of bases not matched to a gene: 5. For the CDR3, the DNA is TGTGCCACCAGCAGAGGAGGACAGGGTGTCGGGGAGCTGTTTTTT. Translated: CATSRGGQGVGELFF. The full variable domain, its missing parts supplied by reference TRBV15 and TRBJ2-2, is DAMVIQNPRYQVTQFGKPVTLSCSQTLNHNVMYWYQQKSSQAPKLLFHYYDKDFNNEADTPDNFQSRRPNTSFCFLDIRSPGLGDTAMYLCATSRGGQGVGELFFGEGSRLTVL.

In regard to this clone: The same CDR3 also results from other DNA sequences found in this sample. The genes are TRBV27 and TRBJ2-1, with D hard to call. The CDR3 runs 12 residues. Per the germline V gene, CDR1 is MNHEY and CDR2 is SMNVEV (reference sequence). Trimming removed 5 bases at V and 6 bases at J, with 8 bases between. As DNA, the CDR3 is TGTGCCAGCAGTACGGGTATCAATGAGCAGTTCTTC. Its translation: CASSTGINEQFF.

This chain connects TRBV7-9 to TRBJ2-7; no reliable D call. Germline-derived CDR1 and CDR2 are SEHNR and FQNEAQ (reference sequence). The V gene lost 5 bases and the J gene lost 1 base, with 9 bases spanning the gap. The length of the CDR3 is 13 residues. In nucleotides, the CDR3 is TGTGCCAGCAGCCCCTGGCAATCCTACGAGCAGTACTTC. Its translation: CASSPWQSYEQYF.

This clone was counted between two and nine times. The chain recombines TRBV11-3 with TRBJ1-2; possibly TRBD1 for D (6 bases). Germline lookup yields CDR1 SGHNT and CDR2 YENEEA. Trimming stripped 1 base from V and 10 bases from J, with 19 bases between. This CDR3 has 15 amino acids. DNA of the CDR3: TGTGCCAGCAGCTTAGGCCCCGGGACACAGGAGACCTACACCTTC. Its translation: CASSLGPGTQETYTF.

This clone was found once. V usage is TRBV9 and J usage is TRBJ2-5; TRBD2 might be the D (5 bases). Germline loops: CDR1 SGDLS, CDR2 YYNGEE. The CDR3 is made up of 14 amino acids. V lost 1 base, J lost 5 bases, and 12 bases lay in between. CDR3 residues: CASSVNPERETQYF. The CDR3 coding sequence is TGTGCCAGCAGCGTAAACCCTGAGCGGGAGACCCAGTACTTC.

The DNA for the CDR3 is TGTGCCAGCAGCTCCCAGTACTCCTACGAGCAGTACTTC. Encoded protein: CASSSQYSYEQYF. The rearrangement uses TRBV5-6 and TRBJ2-7; D remains unclear. The V and J ends lost 3 bases and 0 bases respectively, with 7 bases between them. Looked up from germline, CDR1 is SGHDT and CDR2 is YYEEEE. The CDR3 is 13 amino acids.

This chain links TRBV27 with TRBJ2-7; maybe TRBD1 (6 bases). The germline gives CDR1 MNHEY, CDR2 SMNVEV (reference sequence). With 1 base removed from V and 7 bases from J, the gap between germline ends came to 17 bases. CDR3 length: 15 residues. The CDR3 loop is CASSLFGNRAREQYF. The CDR3 DNA reads as TGTGCCAGCAGTTTATTCGGCAACAGGGCTCGGGAGCAGTACTTC.

This sequence joins TRBV29-1 and TRBJ2-5; maybe TRBD1 (6 bases). CDR1 is SQVTM, CDR2 ANQGSEA, per germline. Trimming shortened V by 7 bases and J by 5 bases, and 14 bases separated the two germline ends. This CDR3 contains 12 residues. CDR3 in DNA: TGCAGCGCCGAACAGGGAACGGAGACCCAGTACTTC. Translated, it gives CSAEQGTETQYF.

The V gene is TRBV5-1, the J gene TRBJ2-1; D is perhaps TRBD2 (5 bases). The CDR3 consists of 12 residues. The ends were cut back, 7 bases at V and 7 bases at J, with 12 bases in the middle. Per the germline V gene, CDR1 is SGHRS and CDR2 is YFSETQ. In DNA, the CDR3 is TGCGCCAGCCACCAGACGGGAAATGAGCAGTTCTTC. Translated, it gives CASHQTGNEQFF. Full variable domain (outside the CDR3, taken from reference TRBV5-1 and TRBJ2-1): KAGVTQTPRYLIKTRGQQVTLSCSPISGHRSVSWYQQTPGQGLQFLFEYFSETQRNKGNFPGRFSGRQFSNSRSEMNVSTLELGDSALYLCASHQTGNEQFFGPGTRLTVL.

The count of this clone is one. This chain joins TRBV24-1 and TRBJ2-7; TRBD1 matches at 10 bases. Germline V gene lookup returns CDR1 KGHDR and CDR2 SFDVKD. The CDR3 is made up of 15 amino acids. The junction had 6 bases not matched to a gene; V was cut back by 3 bases and J by 5 bases. The CDR3 region has the DNA TGTGCCACCAGTGATCCCGGGACAGGGGTGAACGAGCAGTACTTC. This gives the protein CATSDPGTGVNEQYF.

This chain connects TRBV28 to TRBJ2-1; 10 bases align to TRBD2. The germline V gene has CDR1 MDHEN and CDR2 SYDVKM. The CDR3 length is 18 residues. Trimming cost V 4 bases and J 4 bases; bases outside gene matches: 13. The CDR3 sequence: CASSSRTSGAHSYNEQFF. In DNA form, the CDR3 reads TGTGCCAGCAGTTCCCGGACTAGCGGAGCCCATTCTTACAATGAGCAGTTCTTC.

Comment on this clone: Other DNA sequences from this sample encode an identical CDR3 as well. The chain recombines TRBV29-1 with TRBJ2-3; 8 nucleotides agree with TRBD1. The CDR3 is 14 amino acids. The V segment lost 1 base and the J segment 2 bases; nucleotides outside the gene matches: 2. Germline V gene data show CDR1 as SQVTM and CDR2 as ANQGSEA. CDR3 amino acids: CSVEGQGYTDTQYF. The CDR3 nucleotides are TGCAGCGTTGAAGGACAGGGGTACACAGATACGCAGTATTTT.

This clone was counted a single time. The chain carries TRBV27 and TRBJ2-7, with no clear D. The V end lost 6 bases, the J end lost 7 bases, and 13 bases lay between the germline ends. Germline CDR1 MNHEY, CDR2 SMNVEV (reference sequence). This CDR3 has 12 residues. The CDR3 coding sequence is TGTGCCAGCAGCCCCGGCAGGATTGAGCAGTACGTC. Its translation: CASSPGRIEQYV.